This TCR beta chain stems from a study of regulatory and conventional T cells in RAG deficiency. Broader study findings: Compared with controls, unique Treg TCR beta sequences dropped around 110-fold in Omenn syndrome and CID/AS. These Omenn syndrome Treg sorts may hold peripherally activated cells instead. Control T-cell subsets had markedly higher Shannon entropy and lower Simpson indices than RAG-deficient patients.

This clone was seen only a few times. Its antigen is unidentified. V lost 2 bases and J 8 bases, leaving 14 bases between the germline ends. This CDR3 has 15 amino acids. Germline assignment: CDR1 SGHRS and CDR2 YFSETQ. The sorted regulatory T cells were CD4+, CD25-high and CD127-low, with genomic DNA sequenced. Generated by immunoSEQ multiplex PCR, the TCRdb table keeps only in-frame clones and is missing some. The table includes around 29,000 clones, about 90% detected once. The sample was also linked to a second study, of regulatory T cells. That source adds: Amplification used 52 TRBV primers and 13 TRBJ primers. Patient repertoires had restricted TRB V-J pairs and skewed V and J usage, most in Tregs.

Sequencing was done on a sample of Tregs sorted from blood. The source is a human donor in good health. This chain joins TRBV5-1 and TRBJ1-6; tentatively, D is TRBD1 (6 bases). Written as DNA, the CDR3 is TGCGCCAGCAGCTTTTTAGGGGGGACGGATTCACCCCTCCACTTT. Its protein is CASSFLGGTDSPLHF.